Below, 28 T cell receptor beta chains from the same sample are listed, as sequenced in a study of shared clonotypes between healthy human individuals. The naive CD8 fraction comprised CD45RO-negative cells positively selected for CCR7 and excluded terminally differentiated effector memory CD45RA+ cells. Using immunoSEQ multiplex PCR, the repertoire was profiled, and TCRdb retains in-frame clones only, with some absent. Of approximately 840,000 clones listed, 96% are singletons. The sequenced material came from naive CD8+ T cells sorted from blood. These receptors were taken from a man in his thirties or forties in good health.

This sequence joins TRBV5-4 and TRBJ2-7, with D tentatively TRBD2 (5 bases). The CDR3 is made up of 15 amino acids. Germline values: CDR1 SGHNT, CDR2 YYREEE (reference sequence). Deletions cut 0 bases from V and 0 bases from J, with 10 bases between. CDR3 protein: CASSLAGKPSYEQYF. The CDR3 region has the DNA TGTGCCAGCAGCTTGGCCGGGAAACCCTCCTACGAGCAGTACTTC. Full variable domain (remainder filled in from reference TRBV5-4 and TRBJ2-7): ETGVTQSPTHLIKTRGQQVTLRCSSQSGHNTVSWYQQALGQGPQFIFQYYREEENGRGNFPPRFSGLQFPNYSSELNVNALELDDSALYLCASSLAGKPSYEQYFGPGTRLTVT.

V and J are TRBV14 and TRBJ1-2, with D uncertain. CDR1 is SGHDN, CDR2 FVKESK, per germline. The length of the CDR3 is 15 residues. V lost 0 bases and J 2 bases, leaving 10 bases between the germline ends. This CDR3 reads CASSQDRFSNYGYTF. The CDR3 DNA reads TGTGCCAGCAGCCAAGACAGGTTCTCAAACTATGGCTACACCTTC.

The sample holds one count of this clone. The V and J genes are TRBV11-3 and TRBJ2-7; D unresolved. This CDR3 has 13 residues. V shed 3 bases and J shed 1 base, with 7 bases lying between them. Germline V gives CDR1 SGHNT, CDR2 YENEEA. CDR3 coding DNA: TGTGCCAGCAGCTTTGGGGTTTCCTACGAGCAGTACTTC. Its translation is CASSFGVSYEQYF.

Points on this clone: The same CDR3 can be traced to other DNA sequences in this sample. V usage is TRBV11-2 and J usage is TRBJ1-1, with D maybe TRBD1 (5 bases). V dropped 4 bases and J dropped 1 base, with 10 bases sitting between them. This CDR3 spans 14 amino acids. Germline values: CDR1 SGHAT, CDR2 FQNNGV. The CDR3 loop reads CASSSGTGNTEAFF. As DNA, the CDR3 is TGTGCCAGCAGCTCAGGGACGGGGAACACTGAAGCTTTCTTT.

With regard to this clone: At the DNA level, this CDR3 is encoded by other sequences in the same sample as well. The genes are TRBV2 and TRBJ1-1; D gene uncertain. Trimming stripped 3 bases from V and 2 bases from J, with 1 base between. Germline V gives CDR1 SNHLY, CDR2 FYNNEI. CDR3 size: 11 residues. This CDR3 is CASSDNTEAFF. CDR3 DNA: TGTGCCAGCAGTGATAACACTGAAGCTTTCTTT.

On this clone itself: The identical CDR3 is also encoded by other nucleotide sequences in the sample. The chain couples TRBV27 to TRBJ2-7; 10 bases map to TRBD2. With 0 bases clipped from V and 4 bases from J, the junction kept 3 bases outside the gene matches. From germline, CDR1 is MNHEY and CDR2 SMNVEV (reference sequence). The CDR3 contains 15 residues. CDR3 amino acids: CASSLSLAGVYEQYF. As DNA, the CDR3 is TGTGCCAGCAGTTTATCGCTAGCGGGGGTTTACGAGCAGTACTTC.

The V and J genes are TRBV27 and TRBJ2-7, with 14 bases matching TRBD2. This CDR3 is 15 amino acids long. The J segment lost 7 bases and the V segment lost 4 bases, leaving 6 bases of the junction unmatched. Germline V gene lookup returns CDR1 MNHEY and CDR2 SMNVEV (reference sequence). CDR3 residues: CASSSGLAGVLEQYF. The CDR3 DNA follows: TGTGCCAGCAGTTCGGGACTAGCGGGAGTGCTTGAGCAGTACTTC.

The CDR3 sequence is CATGPSYYEQYF. CDR3 nucleotide sequence: TGTGCCACAGGCCCTTCTTATTACGAGCAGTACTTC. This rearrangement joins TRBV6-6 to TRBJ2-7; D is uncertain. V dropped 10 bases and J dropped 4 bases, with 14 bases sitting between them. Germline-derived CDR1 and CDR2 are MNHNY and SVGAGI (reference sequence). CDR3 size: 12 residues.

The V gene is TRBV5-6, the J gene TRBJ2-5, with TRBD2 identical over 9 bases. The trim removed 0 bases at V and 1 base at J, leaving 4 bases unmatched. Germline V lookup: CDR1 SGHDT, CDR2 YYEEEE. This CDR3 region has 16 residues. The CDR3 nucleotides read TGTGCCAGCAGCTTGGGGACTAGCGTACGCCAAGAGACCCAGTACTTC. Translated, it gives CASSLGTSVRQETQYF.

This chain links TRBV27 with TRBJ2-7; D unclear. This CDR3 comprises 16 residues. Germline CDR1 MNHEY, CDR2 SMNVEV (reference sequence). The V end lost 5 bases, the J end lost 4 bases, and 21 bases lay between the germline ends. The CDR3 spells CASSTDRARLGYEQYF. For the CDR3, the DNA is TGTGCCAGCAGTACGGACCGGGCTCGCCTTGGGTACGAGCAGTACTTC.

The V gene is TRBV4-1, the J gene TRBJ2-3; D may be TRBD2 (6 bases). V dropped 3 bases and J dropped 7 bases, with 14 bases sitting between them. In germline, CDR1 is MGHRA, CDR2 YSYEKL. This CDR3 has 14 residues. The CDR3 loop reads CASSQGTPAYTQYF. CDR3 coding DNA: TGCGCCAGCAGCCAGGGGACTCCGGCTTATACGCAGTATTTT.

The genes are TRBV4-2 and TRBJ2-7; 7 bases align to TRBD2. CDR1 LGHNA and CDR2 YNFKEQ come from the germline V gene. CDR3 length: 16 residues. J gave up 5 bases and V 1 base, and 11 bases lay outside the gene matches. The CDR3 here is CASSQASSGYLHEQYF. Here the CDR3 DNA reads TGTGCCAGCAGCCAAGCAAGTAGCGGGTATCTCCACGAGCAGTACTTC.

This chain uses TRBV4-3 with TRBJ1-2; possible D gene TRBD1, 5 bases. The CDR3 sequence is 15 residues long. Germline V lookup: CDR1 LGHNA, CDR2 YSLEER. V was pared by 3 bases and J by 2 bases, with 13 bases between. The CDR3 protein is CASSQIRDGNYGYTF. As DNA, the CDR3 is TGCGCCAGCAGCCAGATCCGGGACGGGAACTATGGCTACACCTTC.

This clone was seen only once. The chain couples TRBV19 to TRBJ2-1, with 10 bases aligning to TRBD2. This CDR3 contains 13 residues. CDR1 and CDR2 (germline): LNHDA, SQIVND (reference sequence). The trim removed 7 bases at V and 8 bases at J, leaving 5 bases unmatched. CDR3 nucleotides: TGTGCCAGTAAAGCGGGAGGGACATATGAGCAGTTCTTC. Protein sequence: CASKAGGTYEQFF.

The V and J genes are TRBV7-9 and TRBJ2-1, with TRBD2 matching 7 bases. Germline CDR1 is SEHNR and CDR2 is FQNEAQ (reference sequence). The V and J ends lost 5 bases and 7 bases, in that order; junction bases with no gene match: 2. The CDR3 is made up of 12 amino acids. CDR3 sequence: CASSPGLNEQFF. CDR3 nucleotide sequence: TGTGCCAGCAGCCCGGGACTAAATGAGCAGTTCTTC.

The chain joins TRBV4-1 to TRBJ2-1; D is possibly TRBD1 or TRBD2 (5 bases each). V lost 0 bases and J lost 12, with 12 bases in between. The germline CDR1 and CDR2 sequences are MGHRA and YSYEKL. This CDR3 has 13 residues. The CDR3 region is CASSQDFGTAQFF. DNA of the CDR3: TGCGCCAGCAGCCAAGATTTCGGGACCGCGCAGTTCTTC.

The rearrangement links TRBV29-1 to TRBJ2-1, with D possibly TRBD1 on 6 matching bases. This CDR3 is 14 amino acids long. Germline CDR1 is SQVTM and CDR2 is ANQGSEA. Trimming removed 3 bases from V and 3 bases from J, with 12 bases in between. CDR3 protein: CSVESGTHYNEQFF. DNA for the CDR3: TGCAGCGTTGAGAGTGGGACACACTACAATGAGCAGTTCTTC.

V and J are TRBV5-4 and TRBJ1-1; D unclear. The V end lost 4 bases, the J end lost 8 bases, and 12 bases lay between the germline ends. The CDR3 contains 12 residues. CDR1 and CDR2 from the germline V gene are SGHNT and YYREEE (reference sequence). The CDR3 DNA reads TGTGCCAGCAGCCAAGACCGGAGAGAAGCTTTCTTT. It translates to CASSQDRREAFF.

The V gene is TRBV11-2, the J gene TRBJ2-7, with D unresolved. The CDR3 consists of 15 residues. The germline gives CDR1 SGHAT, CDR2 FQNNGV. V gave up 3 bases and J gave up 3 bases, with 15 bases separating them. CDR3 loop: CASSFRTVGFYEQYF. In DNA, the CDR3 is TGTGCCAGCAGCTTCCGAACTGTCGGGTTCTACGAGCAGTACTTC.

Only one count was recorded for this clone. The V gene is TRBV7-2, the J gene TRBJ2-1, with TRBD2 matching over 10 bases. The J segment lost 6 bases and the V segment lost 10 bases, leaving 15 bases of the junction unmatched. Germline lookup yields CDR1 SGHTA and CDR2 FQGNSA. This CDR3 is 16 amino acids long. The DNA for the CDR3 is TGTGCCATCCCGTCCGCTCTAGCGGGAGTAGGCAATGAGCAGTTCTTC. It specifies CAIPSALAGVGNEQFF.

The chain recombines TRBV7-3 with TRBJ2-2; D is tentatively TRBD1 or TRBD2 (5 bases each). The germline V gene has CDR1 SGHTA and CDR2 FQGTGA. The CDR3 consists of 13 residues. V lost 5 bases and J lost 6, with 10 bases in between. In DNA, the CDR3 is TGTGCCAGCAGCCGTACGGGGCCCGGGGAGCTGTTTTTT. It specifies CASSRTGPGELFF. Full variable domain (outside the CDR3, taken from reference TRBV7-3 and TRBJ2-2): GAGVSQTPSNKVTEKGKYVELRCDPISGHTALYWYRQSLGQGPEFLIYFQGTGAADDSGLPNDRFFAVRPEGSVSTLKIQRTERGDSAVYLCASSRTGPGELFFGEGSRLTVL.

The chain carries TRBV5-1 and TRBJ1-1; D remains unclear. CDR1 is SGHRS, CDR2 YFSETQ, per germline. The CDR3 contains 14 residues. Trimming cost V 4 bases and J 5 bases, with 15 bases left between them. The CDR3 coding sequence is TGCGCCAGCAGCCCCACCCTAGGAGGTACTGAAGCTTTCTTT. Protein: CASSPTLGGTEAFF.

The chain employs TRBV11-2 and TRBJ1-3; unclear D gene. Germline-derived CDR1 and CDR2 are SGHAT and FQNNGV. The length of the CDR3 is 16 residues. The V end was cut by 2 bases, the J end by 0 bases, with 11 bases between. The CDR3 here is CASSLRAGASGNTIYF. In nucleotides, the CDR3 is TGTGCCAGCAGCTTAAGGGCGGGAGCCTCTGGAAACACCATATATTTT.

The V and J genes are TRBV7-9 and TRBJ2-5; 14 bases map to TRBD2. Per germline, CDR1 SEHNR and CDR2 FQNEAQ (reference sequence). V shed 2 bases and J 5 bases; nucleotides not matched to a gene: 4. This CDR3 spans 16 amino acids. CDR3 loop: CASSLLRTSGRETQYF. CDR3 nucleotides: TGTGCCAGCAGCTTACTTCGGACTAGCGGGAGGGAGACCCAGTACTTC.

The chain combines TRBV2 with TRBJ2-1, with a weak D call TRBD2 (5 bases). Germline CDR1 SNHLY, CDR2 FYNNEI. The CDR3 consists of 13 residues. The V end was cut by 8 bases, the J end by 4 bases, with 12 bases between. Here the CDR3 DNA reads TGTGCCAGCGGGAGCTCAGTATACAATGAGCAGTTCTTC. Translating gives CASGSSVYNEQFF.

About this clone itself: This sample also contains other DNA sequences that code for the same CDR3. This chain uses TRBV29-1 with TRBJ2-1, with D possibly TRBD1 on 6 matching bases. This CDR3 has 13 amino acids. CDR1 and CDR2 (germline): SQVTM, ANQGSEA. V lost 4 bases and J 2 bases, leaving 9 bases between the germline ends. CDR3 DNA sequence: TGCAGCGTTGGGCAGGGGCCCTACAATGAGCAGTTCTTC. Translating gives CSVGQGPYNEQFF.

The chain is built from TRBV11-2 and TRBJ2-3, with TRBD2 identical over 7 bases. Germline assignment: CDR1 SGHAT and CDR2 FQNNGV. V shed 3 bases, J shed 0 bases, and the junction held 3 bases outside the gene matches. The CDR3 runs 15 residues. Here the CDR3 DNA reads TGTGCCAGCAGCTTCTACGGGAGGAGCACAGATACGCAGTATTTT. It encodes CASSFYGRSTDTQYF.

This clone was seen only once. The chain is built from TRBV2 and TRBJ2-2; D remains unclear. CDR1 is SNHLY and CDR2 is FYNNEI in the germline V gene. V was trimmed by 4 bases and J by 0 bases, leaving 9 bases between them. The CDR3 is 15 residues long. The CDR3 bases are TGTGCCAGCAGTGGAGCCTTCGCGAACACCGGGGAGCTGTTTTTT. Protein sequence: CASSGAFANTGELFF.